The 10 T cell receptor beta chains given below trace back to one sample, sequenced in a study of blood T cell repertoires in COVID-19. Assay used: immunoSEQ multiplex PCR; TCRdb lists only in-frame clones, some missing. The sample holds approximately 36,000 clones; approximately 86% are singletons and the top ten take 4.5% to 5.5%. The sequencing sample was made of peripheral blood. The receptor set was obtained from a man between 50 and 59 years old with active COVID-19.

V and J are TRBV11-2 and TRBJ2-7, with 7 positions matching TRBD1. Germline V gene lookup returns CDR1 SGHAT and CDR2 FQNNGV. The CDR3 has 15 amino acids. Unmatched junction bases numbered 15, after V lost 8 bases and J lost 5 bases. The CDR3 loop reads CASAGEGGSKDEQYF. The CDR3 DNA follows: TGTGCCAGCGCCGGGGAAGGGGGCAGTAAGGACGAGCAGTACTTC. The whole variable domain, remainder taken from reference TRBV11-2 and TRBJ2-7, is EAGVAQSPRYKIIEKRQSVAFWCNPISGHATLYWYQQILGQGPKLLIQFQNNGVVDDSQLPKDRFSAERLKGVDSTLKIQPAKLEDSAVYLCASAGEGGSKDEQYFGPGTRLTVT.

This clone came up a few times. V usage is TRBV4-1 and J usage is TRBJ2-5; tentative D call: TRBD2 (6 bases). Germline V gene lookup returns CDR1 MGHRA and CDR2 YSYEKL. The CDR3 is 14 residues long. The V gene lost 7 bases and the J gene lost 4 bases, with 16 bases spanning the gap. The CDR3 sequence is CASNKEGGGETQYF. CDR3 bases: TGCGCCAGCAATAAGGAGGGAGGAGGAGAGACCCAGTACTTC.

The gene calls are TRBV9 and TRBJ1-1, with 9 bases identical to TRBD1. The CDR3 runs 15 residues. Germline CDR1 is SGDLS and CDR2 is YYNGEE. The V segment lost 5 bases and the J segment 5 bases; nucleotides outside the gene matches: 10. Written as DNA, the CDR3 is TGTGCCAGCAGTGTAACAGGGGGCGCGGGTACTGAAGCTTTCTTT. Encoded protein: CASSVTGGAGTEAFF.

The chain uses TRBV29-1 and TRBJ2-3, with 11 bases fitting TRBD1. Germline V gene lookup returns CDR1 SQVTM and CDR2 ANQGSEA. The CDR3 has 14 residues. J lost 7 bases, V lost 1 base, and 4 bases had no gene match. As DNA, the CDR3 is TGCAGCGTTGAAGGGACAGGGGGCGCCAATACGCAGTATTTT. It translates to CSVEGTGGANTQYF.

The chain links TRBV6-5 to TRBJ1-2; TRBD1 matches 9 bases. Looked up from germline, CDR1 is MNHEY and CDR2 is SVGAGI. The CDR3 runs 15 residues. The V segment lost 2 bases and the J segment 5 bases; nucleotides outside the gene matches: 6. The CDR3 region has the DNA TGTGCCAGCAGTTACCGTTGGACAGGGGCGTATGGCTACACCTTC. Amino acid sequence: CASSYRWTGAYGYTF.

J is TRBJ1-6 and V is TRBV2; 7 bases line up with TRBD1. CDR3 length equals 15 residues. In germline, CDR1 is SNHLY, CDR2 FYNNEI. Trimming removed 6 bases from V and 7 bases from J; junction bases left unmatched: 9. The CDR3 region has the DNA TGTGCCAGCAGCGAACGACAGGGCTACAATTCACCCCTCCACTTT. This translates into CASSERQGYNSPLHF.

The chain has TRBV28 and TRBJ1-3; TRBD1 matches at 7 bases. CDR1 MDHEN and CDR2 SYDVKM come from the germline V gene. The length of the CDR3 is 15 residues. Unmatched junction bases numbered 7, after V lost 5 bases and J lost 3 bases. In DNA form, the CDR3 reads TGTGCCAGCAGTACCTCAGGGGGGAGTGGAAACACCATATATTTT. Translating it yields CASSTSGGSGNTIYF.

The chain employs TRBV9 and TRBJ2-7; a weak D match, TRBD1 (5 bases). Germline CDR1 and CDR2: SGDLS and YYNGEE. The CDR3 extends over 14 amino acids. V lost 0 bases, J lost 3 bases, and 10 bases lay in between. The CDR3 DNA reads as TGTGCCAGCAGCGTAGTAGGACACAACTACGAGCAGTACTTC. This gives the protein CASSVVGHNYEQYF.

The chain uses TRBV18 and TRBJ1-6; the D is unclear. This CDR3 contains 16 residues. CDR1 is KGHSH and CDR2 is LQKENI in the germline V gene. V lost 3 bases and J lost 9, with 18 bases in between. CDR3 amino acids: CASSPSSPSEGSPLHF. As DNA, the CDR3 is TGTGCCAGCTCACCTTCGTCCCCCTCCGAGGGTTCACCCCTCCACTTT.

The table lists this clone with a count of one. One junction end disagrees with the germline gene, perhaps due to a read error. The chain couples TRBV27 to TRBJ1-1; D call uncertain. The CDR3 consists of 15 residues. Germline assignment: CDR1 MNHEY and CDR2 SMNVEV (reference sequence). The CDR3: CASSGVGRLNTEAFF. The CDR3 nucleotides are TGTGCCAGCAGCGGGGTCGGAAGGTTGAATACTGAAGCTTTCTTT.